This entry lists 17 T cell receptor beta chains sequenced from one sample in a study of blood T cell repertoires in COVID-19. Only in-frame clones appear in the TCRdb table, and some are missing; sequencing was by immunoSEQ multiplex PCR. This table holds fewer than 250,000 clones, under 85% found once. The sample comprised peripheral blood. These TCRs come from a human donor in a cohort sampled during active COVID-19.

The chain links TRBV27 to TRBJ2-7; 10 bases are shared with TRBD1. From germline, CDR1 is MNHEY and CDR2 SMNVEV (reference sequence). The CDR3 sequence is 14 residues long. Trimming cost V 6 bases and J 12 bases; bases outside gene matches: 14. The CDR3 region has the DNA TGTGCCAGCAGGGGGACTTCGACAGGGGGCAAAGGGTACTTC. Protein: CASRGTSTGGKGYF.

V and J are TRBV28 and TRBJ2-5, with TRBD2 matching over 15 bases. CDR1 and CDR2 from the germline V gene are MDHEN and SYDVKM. V lost 6 bases, J lost 5 bases, and 7 bases stayed unmatched. There are 16 residues in the CDR3. CDR3 sequence (DNA): TGTGCCAGCAGCTACGGGACTAGCGGGAGGATTGAGACCCAGTACTTC. Its translation is CASSYGTSGRIETQYF.

The chain combines TRBV7-2 with TRBJ1-1; maybe TRBD1 (5 bases). CDR1 is SGHTA, CDR2 FQGNSA, per germline. The CDR3 is made up of 15 amino acids. Trimming took off 1 base at V and 3 bases at J, with 12 bases between the two ends. The CDR3 region is CASSLVGHGYTEAFF. CDR3 DNA: TGTGCCAGCAGCTTAGTGGGGCACGGGTACACTGAAGCTTTCTTT.

The rearrangement uses TRBV5-6 and TRBJ2-5; D not certain. The V gene lost 0 bases and the J gene lost 2 bases, with 5 bases spanning the gap. Germline CDR1 is SGHDT and CDR2 is YYEEEE. The length of the CDR3 is 13 residues. CDR3 region: CASSLGRQETQYF. The CDR3 DNA reads as TGTGCCAGCAGCTTGGGGAGACAAGAGACCCAGTACTTC.

V gene TRBV5-4 combines with J gene TRBJ1-2; a weak D match, TRBD1 (6 bases). The V and J ends lost 4 bases and 1 base respectively, with 11 bases between them. CDR3 size: 14 residues. Germline values: CDR1 SGHNT, CDR2 YYREEE (reference sequence). In DNA, the CDR3 is TGTGCCAGCAGCCCGGACAGCATTAACTATGGCTACACCTTC. This codes for CASSPDSINYGYTF.

The chain has TRBV29-1 and TRBJ2-7, with a weak D call TRBD1 (6 bases). V dropped 4 bases and J dropped 0 bases, with 13 bases sitting between them. CDR1 and CDR2 from the germline V gene are SQVTM and ANQGSEA. The CDR3 contains 14 residues. The CDR3 coding sequence is TGCAGCGTTGCCCACAGGGAAGACTCCTACGAGCAGTACTTC. It specifies CSVAHREDSYEQYF.

This clone has only one observation. The chain uses TRBV7-2 and TRBJ2-7; the match to TRBD2 covers 9 bases. Per the germline V gene, CDR1 is SGHTA and CDR2 is FQGNSA. The trim removed 2 bases at V and 6 bases at J, leaving 8 bases unmatched. The CDR3 covers 15 residues. CDR3 nucleotides: TGTGCCAGCAGCTTAAATGCGGGAGGGTTGGGCGAGCAGTACTTC. Translating gives CASSLNAGGLGEQYF.

V gene TRBV19 combines with J gene TRBJ1-6; no firm D call. Germline CDR1 and CDR2: LNHDA and SQIVND (reference sequence). The CDR3 totals 17 residues. Trimming pared 4 bases from V and 0 bases from J, leaving 13 bases between. The CDR3 reads CASSTTPISSYNSPLHF. For the CDR3, the DNA is TGTGCCAGTAGTACCACACCGATCAGCTCCTATAATTCACCCCTCCACTTT.

The V and J genes are TRBV3-1 (or the pseudogene TRBV3-2) and TRBJ1-4; D is undetermined. The J call may be incorrect, as the DNA end agrees better with TRBJ2-2. CDR3 length equals 11 residues. CDR1 and CDR2 from the germline V gene are LGHDT and YNNKEL (reference sequence). The chain's CDR3 is CASSLSTELFF. DNA for the CDR3: TGTGCCAGCAGCCTTTCGACGGAGCTGTTTTTT.

This clone was picked up one time. This chain links TRBV6-5 with TRBJ2-1, with D perhaps TRBD2 (6 bases). The length of the CDR3 is 13 residues. Germline CDR1 MNHEY, CDR2 SVGAGI. Trimming took 5 bases from V and 9 from J, leaving 14 bases between them. DNA for the CDR3: TGTGCCAGCAGTACCGGGGGTGGAGCTGAGCAGTTCTTC. The encoded protein is CASSTGGGAEQFF.

This clone appeared a single time. The gene calls are TRBV19 and TRBJ1-5, with TRBD1 matching 7 bases. Germline V lookup: CDR1 LNHDA, CDR2 SQIVND (reference sequence). With V trimmed by 4 bases and J by 3 bases, 9 bases remained unmatched. CDR3 length: 16 amino acids. CDR3 bases: TGTGCCAGTAGTAAACCCGGGACAGAATACAATCAGCCCCAGCATTTT. This translates into CASSKPGTEYNQPQHF.

This rearrangement joins TRBV5-1 to TRBJ1-1; 8 bases align to TRBD1. This CDR3 is built from 15 residues. CDR1 and CDR2 (germline): SGHRS, YFSETQ. The V and J ends lost 4 bases and 4 bases, in that order; junction bases with no gene match: 9. The CDR3 DNA reads as TGCGCCAGCAGCGAGGCTCAGGGGGCGAGCACTGAAGCTTTCTTT. It specifies CASSEAQGASTEAFF. The full variable domain, its missing parts supplied by reference TRBV5-1 and TRBJ1-1, is KAGVTQTPRYLIKTRGQQVTLSCSPISGHRSVSWYQQTPGQGLQFLFEYFSETQRNKGNFPGRFSGRQFSNSRSEMNVSTLELGDSALYLCASSEAQGASTEAFFGQGTRLTVV.

In DNA form, the CDR3 reads TGCGCCAGCAGCTTGAACAGGGGAGACCGAAATAATTCACCCCTCCACTTT. Translating gives CASSLNRGDRNNSPLHF. The chain couples TRBV5-1 to TRBJ1-6; TRBD1 aligns across 7 bases. Trimming removed 1 base from V and 5 bases from J; junction bases left unmatched: 9. There are 17 residues in the CDR3. Per the germline V gene, CDR1 is SGHRS and CDR2 is YFSETQ. The whole variable domain, filled in from reference TRBV5-1 and TRBJ1-6, reads KAGVTQTPRYLIKTRGQQVTLSCSPISGHRSVSWYQQTPGQGLQFLFEYFSETQRNKGNFPGRFSGRQFSNSRSEMNVSTLELGDSALYLCASSLNRGDRNNSPLHFGNGTRLTVT.

This chain joins TRBV20-1 and TRBJ2-1, with 8 bases identical to TRBD1. CDR1 is DFQATT, CDR2 SNEGSKA, per germline (reference sequence). The CDR3 extends over 17 amino acids. J was trimmed by 0 bases and V by 3 bases; bases with no gene match: 10. The CDR3 protein is CSASLTGQVDSYNEQFF. CDR3 sequence (DNA): TGCAGTGCTAGTCTCACGGGACAGGTGGACTCCTACAATGAGCAGTTCTTC.

The rearrangement uses TRBV6-5 and TRBJ1-1; D gene unclear. Trimming left V 5 bases short and J 4 bases short, with 11 bases between. Per the germline V gene, CDR1 is MNHEY and CDR2 is SVGAGI. The CDR3 spans 13 residues. In DNA form, the CDR3 reads TGTGCCAGCAGTATTCAGCGAGGCACTGAAGCTTTCTTT. It encodes CASSIQRGTEAFF.

The rearrangement links TRBV2 to TRBJ2-6; 7 bases align to TRBD1. Germline V gives CDR1 SNHLY, CDR2 FYNNEI. The CDR3 loop spans 16 amino acids. The V segment lost 10 bases and the J segment 0 bases; nucleotides outside the gene matches: 9. In DNA form, the CDR3 reads TGTGCCAACCCCGGGACAGCCCTCTCTGGGGCCAACGTCCTGACTTTC. Encoded protein: CANPGTALSGANVLTF.

The rearrangement joins TRBV6-5 to TRBJ1-3; no firm D call. This CDR3 has 13 amino acids. The V gene's germline CDR1 is MNHEY and CDR2 SVGAGI. V was trimmed by 6 bases and J by 4 bases, leaving 10 bases between them. The chain's CDR3 is CASRRVPGNTIYF. For the CDR3, the DNA is TGTGCCAGCAGGAGGGTACCGGGAAACACCATATATTTT.